This TCR beta chain was found in a study of human T cells and chemical hapten exposure. In this sample, this clonotype turned up many times. Described time point: pre-sensitization, week 0. Treatment reported: therapeutic diphenylcyclopropenone sensitization with weekly scalp DPC. TCRdb reprocessed the RACE reads via MiXCR and lists one record per CDR3 protein. The sample has some 36,000 distinct CDR3 sequences; 7.6% are singletons. This sample comprised whole blood, obtained in connection with sensitization to the hapten diphenylcyclopropenone (DPC). The source of this sequence is a woman in her forties or fifties with alopecia areata. Some clones in this sample may be carry-over from other donors' samples.

The CDR3, as DNA: TGTGCCTGGAGTGGGGACAGGGGGAACACTGAAGCTTTCTTT. This codes for CAWSGDRGNTEAFF. The V and J genes are TRBV30 and TRBJ1-1; 10 bases map to TRBD1. CDR3 length equals 14 residues. With 1 base clipped from V and 1 base from J, the junction kept 0 bases outside the gene matches. Per germline, CDR1 GTSNPN and CDR2 SVGIG (reference sequence).